This T cell receptor (beta chain) came from a study of T cells expressing NK-cell markers. Findings and limits, study-wide: The study found these clonotypes also leading the CD3+CD56-NKG2C+ fraction in four donors. Five or six donors showed dominant NKG2C+ clonotypes comprising about 1.0-7.0% of their CD8+ T cells.

In the case of this clonotype: Its antigen is as yet unknown.

TCRdb derives one entry per CDR3 protein from the 5' RACE reads, leaving out DNA. The listing records fewer than 400,000 distinct CDR3 sequences. CDR3 size: 13 residues. The chain couples TRBV12-3 or TRBV12-4 to TRBJ1-4; TCRdb's D call of TRBD1 is untestable without DNA. The sample was blood T cells: a sorted CD56 or NKG2C T cell subset, CD4+ or CD8+ T cells, or bulk PBMC T cells (not recorded which). The sequence was obtained from a man aged 18-70 years in good health. The CDR3 sequence: CASRQTVKEKLFF.